Detailed here is one T cell receptor beta chain. This specimen belongs to a study of cytomegalovirus exposure and HLA in healthy donors. CDR3 length: 16 amino acids. V was cut by 3 bases and J by 7 bases, with 21 bases left in between. Germline CDR1 reads MGHRA; CDR2 reads YSYEKL. The primer mix had 60 Vbeta and 13 Jbeta primers. Sequencing used immunoSEQ multiplex PCR; TCRdb keeps in-frame clones, though not all of them. The sample shows more than 140,000 clones, roughly four fifths of them seen only once. The J gene is TRBJ2-5, the V gene TRBV4-1, with D perhaps TRBD1 (6 bases). The receptor was isolated from a man younger than 35 in good health and CMV-seropositive. The sample was PBMCs. As DNA, the CDR3 is TGCGCCAGCAGCCAGCAAAAACGGGACAAGTCGGGGACCCAGTACTTC. Amino acids: CASSQQKRDKSGTQYF.